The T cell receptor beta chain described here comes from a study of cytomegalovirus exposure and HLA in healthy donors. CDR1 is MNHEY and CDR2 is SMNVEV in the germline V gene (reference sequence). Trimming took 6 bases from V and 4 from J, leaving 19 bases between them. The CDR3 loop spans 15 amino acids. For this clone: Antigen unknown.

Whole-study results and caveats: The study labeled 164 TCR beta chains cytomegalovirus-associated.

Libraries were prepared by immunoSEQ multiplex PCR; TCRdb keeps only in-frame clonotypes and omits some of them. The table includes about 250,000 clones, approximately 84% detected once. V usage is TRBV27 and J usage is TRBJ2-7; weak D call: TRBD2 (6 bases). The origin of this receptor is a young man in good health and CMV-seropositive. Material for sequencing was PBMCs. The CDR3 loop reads CASSSPRGGHYEQYF. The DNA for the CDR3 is TGTGCCAGCAGCTCACCGCGGGGCGGCCATTACGAGCAGTACTTC.